The next 9 T cell receptor beta chains were all read from a single sample in a study of T-cell memory formation after mild COVID-19. TCRdb re-derived calls from the 5' RACE reads in MiXCR, one entry per CDR3 protein. Of roughly 150,000 distinct CDR3 sequences listed, approximately 14% were seen once; the top ten hold around an eighth. What was sequenced was PBMCs or a T cell subset sorted from them (not recorded which). The receptors shown here come from an adult woman who had mild COVID-19 (a few samples of this study predate the infection). Cell type and time point are not known.

J is TRBJ2-1 and V is TRBV5-1, with 8 positions matching TRBD2. The J segment lost 2 bases and the V segment lost 4 bases, leaving 8 bases of the junction unmatched. Germline assignment: CDR1 SGHRS and CDR2 YFSETQ. This CDR3 is built from 16 residues. DNA for the CDR3: TGCGCCAGCAGCCCCTTCCTAGCGGGTCCCTACAATGAGCAGTTCTTC. This gives the protein CASSPFLAGPYNEQFF.

This clonotype was counted a few times. The genes are TRBV18 and TRBJ2-1, with 14 nucleotides matching TRBD2. The CDR3 is 17 amino acids. Unmatched junction bases numbered 3, after V lost 5 bases and J lost 0 bases. Germline CDR1 reads KGHSH; CDR2 reads LQKENI. The CDR3 nucleotides read TGTGCCAGCTCAAGACTAGCGGGAGGGAGCTCCTACAATGAGCAGTTCTTC. Its protein product is CASSRLAGGSSYNEQFF.

This clonotype showed up many times. The chain links TRBV18 to TRBJ2-7; either TRBD1 or TRBD2 may supply D (5 bases each). Germline V gene lookup returns CDR1 KGHSH and CDR2 LQKENI. This CDR3 has 14 amino acids. V was shortened by 1 base and J by 2 bases, with 9 bases between the two germline ends. The CDR3: CASSPRQGPYEQYF. DNA for the CDR3: TGTGCCAGCTCACCACGTCAGGGACCCTACGAGCAGTACTTC.

The V gene is TRBV11-1, the J gene TRBJ2-1; D possibly corresponds to TRBD1 (6 bases). Trimming shortened V by 5 bases and J by 4 bases, and 18 bases separated the two germline ends. The CDR3 has 16 residues. Germline V CDR1 and CDR2: SGHAT, FQDESV (reference sequence). CDR3 sequence: CASSQRTEGIYNEQFF. For the CDR3, the DNA is TGTGCCAGCAGCCAACGGACAGAGGGGATTTACAATGAGCAGTTCTTC.

J is TRBJ2-2 and V is TRBV5-6, with D unresolved. Between the trimmed V and J ends, which lost 1 base and 7 bases, there was a span of 8 bases. This CDR3 is built from 13 residues. The V gene's germline CDR1 is SGHDT and CDR2 YYEEEE. Here the CDR3 reads CASSLTESGELFF. The CDR3 DNA reads TGTGCCAGCAGCTTGACAGAAAGCGGGGAGCTGTTTTTT.

This clonotype was recorded a few times. The CDR3: CASSDKWPRQSEETQYF. The CDR3 DNA sequence: TGTGCCAGCAGTGATAAATGGCCCCGACAGTCTGAAGAGACCCAGTACTTC. V is TRBV25-1 and J is TRBJ2-5; a weak D match, TRBD1 (5 bases). CDR1 is MGHDK and CDR2 is SYGVNS in the germline V gene. The CDR3 loop spans 17 amino acids. V lost 3 bases, J lost 3 bases, and 20 bases lay in between.

This clonotype has only a few counts. This chain uses TRBV20-1 with TRBJ2-7; no definite D call. Germline V gene data show CDR1 as DFQATT and CDR2 as SNEGSKA (reference sequence). Trimming stripped 4 bases from V and 0 bases from J, with 10 bases between. CDR3 length equals 13 residues. The CDR3 loop is CSAILGSSYEQYF. CDR3 DNA: TGCAGTGCTATTTTAGGCAGCTCCTACGAGCAGTACTTC.

In its sample, this clonotype was seen a few times. The V and J genes are TRBV5-1 and TRBJ1-1; TRBD1 matches at 8 bases. The J segment lost 6 bases and the V segment lost 4 bases, leaving 8 bases of the junction unmatched. This CDR3 is built from 14 residues. From germline, CDR1 is SGHRS and CDR2 YFSETQ. This chain's CDR3 is CASSPGQGTAEAFF. CDR3 nucleotides: TGCGCCAGCAGCCCAGGACAGGGTACCGCTGAAGCTTTCTTT. Drawing the rest from reference TRBV5-1 and TRBJ1-1, the complete variable domain is KAGVTQTPRYLIKTRGQQVTLSCSPISGHRSVSWYQQTPGQGLQFLFEYFSETQRNKGNFPGRFSGRQFSNSRSEMNVSTLELGDSALYLCASSPGQGTAEAFFGQGTRLTVV.

The chain combines TRBV6-2 or TRBV6-3 with TRBJ2-1; 15 bases map to TRBD2. From germline, CDR1 is MNHEY and CDR2 SVGEGT. V trimming: 2 bases; J trimming: 9 bases; junction bases outside the gene matches: 8. This CDR3 comprises 17 residues. CDR3: CASSYGTSGRTRVEQFF. The DNA of the CDR3 is TGTGCCAGCAGTTACGGGACTAGCGGGAGGACACGGGTTGAGCAGTTCTTC.